This paragraph reports one T cell receptor beta chain. Its binding antigen is unknown. Base quality data are lacking; no much larger clone is found one base away. The time point label on this specimen signifies: baseline before first vaccination. Vaccinee samples came from UK trials COV001 and COV002, including a single-blind randomized controlled phase 2/3 trial of AZD1222 (ChAdOx1 nCoV-19) in healthy adults. For TCRbeta chain sequencing, PBMC samples were collected from trial participants at day 0 and at day 28 after the second dose. The source of the sample is a study of T cell responses to AZD1222 COVID-19 vaccine (dated by TCRdb to about 2021). Broadly, across the study: Because spike-specific TCR depth and breadth did not differ between the two schedules, AZD1222 recipients who got a second dose at roughly 4 weeks were pooled with those who got a second dose at roughly 12 weeks. TCR sequencing was performed for 230 to 250 trial participants, of whom about 200 were given two doses of AZD1222 and around 25 were given two doses of MenACWY control vaccine. Trial participants were enrolled by age into subgroups of 18-55, 56-69 and 70-plus years, and around 150, 28 and 57 TCR-sequenced participants, respectively, were included in these subgroups. Broad study findings and their caveats: Conclusions about previously exposed vaccinees are limited, since just six AZD1222 recipients were seropositive for SARS-CoV-2 at baseline. Because no day 14 peak-response samples were available, the repertoires could be characterized only after the peak T cell response. Participants were mostly white British and included more females than males, and it was suggested by the authors that clonal diversity may have been underestimated. Reportedly, almost half of the unique spike-specific TCRs recognized epitopes lying outside the regions that are mutated in the B.1.351 and B.1.1.7 variants. The whole spike protein was spanned by vaccine-associated CD4 TCRs, and dominant responses were seen in regions 160-218 and 743-854. After two AZD1222 doses, spike-specific TCR breadth and depth were significantly higher than at day 0 and than in MenACWY recipients. The 56-69-year group was small, and its depth increase did not reach significance, likely because of low power.

In the germline V gene, CDR1 corresponds to SGHNT and CDR2 to YENEEA. The CDR3, from cysteine to phenylalanine, totals 13 residues. Of all the DNA, just the CDR3 is kept, 39 bases in frame from base 1. Deletion took 2 bases off V and 4 bases off J, with a span of 8 bases between the germline ends. The CDR3 regions of human TCRbeta chains were subjected to immunosequencing. Concerning the study's data processing: Repertoire TCRs were checked for matches against a reference library of SARS-CoV-2-specific TCRs that had been generated using the MIRA antigen-specificity platform. Breadth meant the fraction of unique TCRs that were SARS-CoV-2-associated, whereas depth meant the fraction of total T cells that were SARS-CoV-2-associated. Using the MIRA data, every spike-specific TCR was mapped to the spike region that the TCR reacted to and assigned to either a CD4 or a CD8 class. Log10-transformed breadth and depth values were compared by one-way ANOVA with Sidak's multiple comparisons tests. TCRdb re-hosts the immuneACCESS table, in-frame sequences only. Its copies lack some clones; in the studies checked, an unresolved V gene accounts for under half of them, and the cause for the rest is not known. V and J calls and clone size are those listed in that table; D and trimming were worked out from the DNA. The sample table holds under 200,000 clones, of which roughly 93% were seen once. Roughly a tenth of the sample rests with the top ten.

Here the sequenced sample was peripheral blood, taken on day 0 of AZD1222 vaccination. This clonotype was obtained from an adult in good health. The rearrangement combines TRBV11-3 with TRBJ1-1, with the D gene too uncertain to name. The CDR3 protein is CASSLRSVTEAFF. The nucleotide sequence is given as TGTGCCAGCAGCTTAAGGTCAGTCACTGAAGCTTTCTTT. With all but the CDR3 taken from the reference TRBV11-3 and TRBJ1-1 genes, the full variable domain is: EAGVVQSPRYKIIEKKQPVAFWCNPISGHNTLYWYLQNLGQGPELLIRYENEEAVDDSQLPKDRFSAERLKGVDSTLKIQPAELGDSAVYLCASSLRSVTEAFFGQGTRLTVV.